A single sample is the source of the 20 T cell receptor beta chains below, sequenced in a study of control samples from healthy donors and cancer patients. The repertoire was sequenced with immunoSEQ multiplex PCR; TCRdb's copy has only in-frame clones and lacks some. The sample contains 140,000 or so clones, about 91% of which appear only once. Sequenced sample: blood. The receptors originated from a man aged 25-45 years in good health.

V is TRBV12-5 and J is TRBJ2-7; D may correspond to TRBD1 or TRBD2 (5 bases each). V was cut by 4 bases and J by 1 base, with 11 bases left in between. Germline values: CDR1 LGHNT, CDR2 FRNRAP. The CDR3 has 14 residues. The CDR3 nucleotides are TGTGCTAGTGGTTACTCGGGGCCGTCCTACGAGCAGTACTTC. Encoded protein: CASGYSGPSYEQYF.

This rearrangement joins TRBV28 to TRBJ2-7; either TRBD1 or TRBD2 may fit D (5 bases each). The germline gives CDR1 MDHEN, CDR2 SYDVKM. Trimming removed 4 bases at V and 2 bases at J, with 15 bases between. CDR3 length: 15 residues. The CDR3 bases are TGTGCCAGCAGTTACCGGGGCCCCTCCACCTACGAGCAGTACTTC. It is translated as CASSYRGPSTYEQYF.

The chain employs TRBV9 and TRBJ2-1, with 10 bases aligning to TRBD1. This CDR3 is 15 amino acids long. Germline V lookup: CDR1 SGDLS, CDR2 YYNGEE. V gave up 2 bases and J gave up 3 bases; unmatched junction bases: 2. CDR3 in amino acids: CASSVDRGGYNEQFF. In DNA, the CDR3 is TGTGCCAGCAGCGTGGACAGGGGGGGCTACAATGAGCAGTTCTTC.

This clone was counted a few times. The chain uses TRBV27 and TRBJ1-5, with 11 bases aligning to TRBD1. The germline V gene encodes CDR1 MNHEY and CDR2 SMNVEV (reference sequence). CDR3 length equals 15 residues. With 5 bases clipped from V and 3 bases from J, the junction kept 3 bases outside the gene matches. The CDR3: CASSRDRGINQPQHF. CDR3 bases: TGTGCCAGCAGTCGGGACAGGGGGATCAATCAGCCCCAGCATTTT.

V gene TRBV30 combines with J gene TRBJ1-2; D remains unclear. CDR1 GTSNPN and CDR2 SVGIG come from the germline V gene (reference sequence). V lost 0 bases, J lost 2 bases, and 16 bases lay in between. CDR3 length: 16 residues. This CDR3 is CAWSVDLADTNYGYTF. The CDR3 DNA reads TGTGCCTGGAGTGTAGACCTGGCCGACACGAACTATGGCTACACCTTC.

This clone was seen a handful of times. This chain connects TRBV11-2 to TRBJ1-4; 9 bases are shared with TRBD1. With V trimmed by 5 bases and J by 8 bases, 9 bases remained unmatched. The CDR3 contains 15 residues. The germline gives CDR1 SGHAT, CDR2 FQNNGV. CDR3 DNA: TGTGCCAGCAGCCCCTCCGGGACAGGGTGGGAAAAACTGTTTTTT. It translates to CASSPSGTGWEKLFF.

The chain is built from TRBV7-8 and TRBJ1-1; D gene uncertain. Germline CDR1 is SGHVS and CDR2 is FQNEAQ. The CDR3 covers 13 residues. The V end lost 2 bases, the J end lost 1 base, and 5 bases lay between the germline ends. CDR3 loop: CASSLNGNTEAFF. As DNA, the CDR3 is TGTGCCAGCAGCTTAAACGGGAACACTGAAGCTTTCTTT.

The chain is built from TRBV19 and TRBJ1-5; D is ambiguous. V was shortened by 7 bases and J by 7 bases, with 20 bases between the two germline ends. The CDR3 is 15 residues long. CDR1 is LNHDA, CDR2 SQIVND, per germline (reference sequence). The CDR3 sequence is CASTSWSGPGQPQHF. In DNA form, the CDR3 reads TGTGCCAGTACCTCTTGGTCGGGCCCCGGACAGCCCCAGCATTTT.

The genes are TRBV5-6 and TRBJ2-1, with D perhaps matching TRBD1 (5 bases). Germline CDR1 SGHDT, CDR2 YYEEEE. V shed 4 bases and J shed 5 bases, with 19 bases lying between them. This CDR3 contains 16 residues. Here the CDR3 reads CASSPDLGRGNNEQFF. The DNA of the CDR3 is TGTGCCAGCAGCCCCGACCTGGGGCGAGGTAACAATGAGCAGTTCTTC. Variable domain in full (rest from reference TRBV5-6 and TRBJ2-1): DAGVTQSPTHLIKTRGQQVTLRCSPKSGHDTVSWYQQALGQGPQFIFQYYEEEERQRGNFPDRFSGHQFPNYSSELNVNALLLGDSALYLCASSPDLGRGNNEQFFGPGTRLTVL.

This rearrangement joins TRBV5-1 to TRBJ1-2; no clear D. Germline CDR1 reads SGHRS; CDR2 reads YFSETQ. The germline V and J ends were trimmed by 0 bases and 3 bases, with 12 bases remaining between them. The length of the CDR3 is 15 residues. The CDR3 reads CASSLEGIIDYGYTF. The CDR3 coding sequence is TGCGCCAGCAGCTTGGAGGGTATAATCGACTATGGCTACACCTTC.

This clone was seen only once. This chain links TRBV15 with TRBJ1-1; D gene unclear. The CDR3 runs 13 residues. The germline V gene encodes CDR1 LNHNV and CDR2 YYDKDF (reference sequence). Between the trimmed V and J ends, which lost 3 bases and 1 base, there was a span of 6 bases. CDR3 amino acids: CATSSTPNTEAFF. CDR3 DNA sequence: TGTGCCACCAGCAGTACACCGAACACTGAAGCTTTCTTT.

V is TRBV5-1 and J is TRBJ2-7, with TRBD2 matching 10 bases. Losses at the gene ends were 4 bases for V and 2 bases for J; bases not matched to a gene: 9. The length of the CDR3 is 16 residues. Germline CDR1 is SGHRS and CDR2 is YFSETQ. CDR3 DNA sequence: TGCGCCAGCAGCGCCCTAGCGGGAGAAAAGACCTACGAGCAGTACTTC. It yields the protein CASSALAGEKTYEQYF.

This clone is a singleton in its sample. This sequence joins TRBV6-2 or TRBV6-3 and TRBJ1-2; a weak D match, TRBD1 (5 bases). V lost 6 bases and J 5 bases, leaving 7 bases between the germline ends. Germline CDR1 is MNHEY and CDR2 is SVGEGT. This CDR3 has 11 residues. This CDR3 reads CASSPGYGYTF. Written as DNA, the CDR3 is TGTGCCAGCAGCCCAGGGTATGGCTACACCTTC.

This clone has more than one count but fewer than ten. The chain has TRBV29-1 and TRBJ2-7; 11 bases map to TRBD2. V was clipped by 6 bases and J by 7 bases; unmatched bases: 5. The CDR3 length is 12 residues. Germline V gene data show CDR1 as SQVTM and CDR2 as ANQGSEA. This CDR3 is CSVLAGEREQYF. CDR3 in DNA: TGCAGCGTACTAGCGGGGGAACGGGAGCAGTACTTC.

This clone was seen a few times. This chain uses TRBV6-1 with TRBJ1-3; TRBD1 matches at 7 bases. The CDR3 contains 15 residues. Germline loops: CDR1 MNHNS, CDR2 SASEGT. Unmatched junction bases numbered 3, after V lost 2 bases and J lost 2 bases. Here the CDR3 reads CASSERDSPGNTIYF. In DNA form, the CDR3 reads TGTGCCAGCAGTGAAAGGGACAGCCCTGGAAACACCATATATTTT.

V is TRBV24-1 and J is TRBJ1-4; D is undetermined. V shed 4 bases and J shed 7 bases, with 12 bases lying between them. Germline assignment: CDR1 KGHDR and CDR2 SFDVKD. The CDR3 is made up of 14 amino acids. This CDR3 is CATSDPARSEKLFF. DNA for the CDR3: TGTGCCACCAGTGACCCCGCGCGGAGTGAAAAACTGTTTTTT.

The genes are TRBV19 and TRBJ1-1; the D is unclear. This CDR3 has 11 residues. Germline CDR1 and CDR2: LNHDA and SQIVND (reference sequence). V lost 5 bases and J 8 bases, leaving 9 bases between the germline ends. CDR3 nucleotide sequence: TGTGCCAGTAGTGCCATGACAGAAGCTTTCTTT. This gives the protein CASSAMTEAFF.

The chain carries TRBV5-6 and TRBJ2-7, with D uncertain. V was pared by 2 bases and J by 7 bases, with 16 bases between. This CDR3 has 14 residues. Looked up from germline, CDR1 is SGHDT and CDR2 is YYEEEE. CDR3 DNA sequence: TGTGCCAGCAGCTTTGGTTCCGCAGCTCGGGAGCAGTACTTC. Protein: CASSFGSAAREQYF.

This clone is labeled medium-sized (0.01 to 0.1%). The V and J genes are TRBV4-1 and TRBJ2-7; TRBD2 matches at 7 bases. Germline V gene lookup returns CDR1 MGHRA and CDR2 YSYEKL. The junction had 4 bases not matched to a gene; V was cut back by 3 bases and J by 5 bases. The CDR3 consists of 13 residues. The CDR3 nucleotides are TGCGCCAGCAGCCATACTAGCGACCACGAGCAGTACTTC. Translation: CASSHTSDHEQYF.

The chain has TRBV12-3 or TRBV12-4 and TRBJ1-2, with TRBD1 identical over 10 bases. CDR3 size: 13 residues. J gave up 7 bases and V 5 bases, and 4 bases lay outside the gene matches. The CDR3 nucleotides are TGTGCCAGCAGTCTGGGACAGGGGTTTGGCTACACCTTC. Translating gives CASSLGQGFGYTF.